Following are 15 T cell receptor beta chains from one sample sequenced in a study of shared T cell receptors in the human thymus. Some clones are missing from TCRdb's copy, which holds only in-frame ones; the method was immunoSEQ multiplex PCR. Of 700,000 or so clones listed, approximately 85% are singletons. The data also belong to a second study, concerning human thymus T cells.

Sequencing used thymocytes. The receptors originated from a girl in the first two years of life with a congenital heart defect.

The V and J genes are TRBV6-5 and TRBJ2-7; 7 nucleotides line up with TRBD1. The germline V gene encodes CDR1 MNHEY and CDR2 SVGAGI. CDR3 length: 13 amino acids. V was pared by 5 bases and J by 6 bases, with 7 bases of the junction left unmatched. The CDR3 sequence: CASSRDSAIEQYF. CDR3 sequence (DNA): TGTGCCAGCAGTCGGGACAGTGCCATCGAGCAGTACTTC.

The chain links TRBV19 to TRBJ1-2; 7 nucleotides agree with TRBD1. Per the germline V gene, CDR1 is LNHDA and CDR2 is SQIVND (reference sequence). This CDR3 comprises 12 residues. Losses at the gene ends were 7 bases for V and 6 bases for J; bases not matched to a gene: 5. The CDR3 DNA sequence: TGTGCCAGTACGACAGGGCAAAATGGCTACACCTTC. Translation gives CASTTGQNGYTF.

This chain uses TRBV6-5 with TRBJ1-5; D is ambiguous. Trimming removed 5 bases from V and 0 bases from J, with 11 bases in between. The CDR3 is made up of 15 amino acids. Germline CDR1 reads MNHEY; CDR2 reads SVGAGI. CDR3 DNA sequence: TGTGCCAGCAGTCAAGGACTGAGTAGCAATCAGCCCCAGCATTTT. Its protein product is CASSQGLSSNQPQHF.

The V call is TRBV6-5, the J call TRBJ2-2; D perhaps matches TRBD1 (5 bases). The CDR3 has 15 amino acids. V shed 7 bases and J shed 0 bases, with 12 bases lying between them. Per the germline V gene, CDR1 is MNHEY and CDR2 is SVGAGI. Here the CDR3 DNA reads TGTGCCAGCACAAGGACACGCGCGAACACCGGGGAGCTGTTTTTT. Protein: CASTRTRANTGELFF.

The V and J genes are TRBV5-1 and TRBJ2-1; 10 nucleotides agree with TRBD2. In germline, CDR1 is SGHRS, CDR2 YFSETQ. CDR3 length equals 18 residues. V was pared by 3 bases and J by 3 bases, with 12 bases of the junction left unmatched. CDR3 in DNA: TGCGCCAGCAGCTCGAGACGTTCGGGACTAGCGATCTACAATGAGCAGTTCTTC. Translation: CASSSRRSGLAIYNEQFF.

The CDR3 loop is CASSSLGGTEAFF. In DNA, the CDR3 is TGTGCCAGCAGTTCTCTGGGGGGCACTGAAGCTTTCTTT. The gene calls are TRBV6-5 and TRBJ1-1; tentatively, D is TRBD1 (5 bases). V lost 4 bases and J lost 4, with 10 bases in between. The CDR3 is 13 residues long. Looked up from germline, CDR1 is MNHEY and CDR2 is SVGAGI.

V and J are TRBV14 and TRBJ2-7; 7 nucleotides align to TRBD2. Germline lookup yields CDR1 SGHDN and CDR2 FVKESK. Losses at the gene ends were 1 base for V and 5 bases for J; bases not matched to a gene: 17. The CDR3 is 18 residues long. The CDR3 coding sequence is TGTGCCAGCAGCCAAGGCCCCCGGACTAGGTTCGGGGTAGACGAGCAGTACTTC. Protein: CASSQGPRTRFGVDEQYF.

The chain recombines TRBV6-1 with TRBJ1-2; 7 nucleotides line up with TRBD1. From germline, CDR1 is MNHNS and CDR2 SASEGT. CDR3 size: 13 residues. The V gene end was trimmed by 7 bases and the J gene end by 8 bases; junction bases not matched to a gene: 10. The CDR3 loop is CASIPTGDNGYTF. The CDR3, as DNA: TGTGCCAGCATCCCCACAGGGGACAACGGCTACACCTTC.

The chain uses TRBV28 and TRBJ1-3, with a possible D match to TRBD1 (6 bases). The CDR3 runs to 17 residues. V was pared by 5 bases and J by 0 bases, with 17 bases between. Germline loops: CDR1 MDHEN, CDR2 SYDVKM. CDR3 sequence (DNA): TGTGCCAGCAGTAACGGGACATTTCGAATCTCTGGAAACACCATATATTTT. It specifies CASSNGTFRISGNTIYF. Looking up the rest from reference TRBV28 and TRBJ1-3 gives the full variable domain: DVKVTQSSRYLVKRTGEKVFLECVQDMDHENMFWYRQDPGLGLRLIYFSYDVKMKEKGDIPEGYSVSREKKERFSLILESASTNQTSMYLCASSNGTFRISGNTIYFGEGSWLTVV.

The chain has TRBV20-1 and TRBJ2-7, with D possibly being TRBD1 (5 bases). Germline V CDR1 and CDR2: DFQATT, SNEGSKA (reference sequence). V lost 6 bases, J lost 4 bases, and 10 bases lay in between. The CDR3 is 11 residues long. In DNA, the CDR3 is TGCAGTGCGACGGCAGGGTACGAGCAGTACTTC. Encoded protein: CSATAGYEQYF.

The chain has TRBV21-1 and TRBJ2-3; TRBD1 is the table's D call and was not checked against the DNA. TRBV21-1 is a listed pseudogene. The CDR3 is 16 amino acids. The CDR3 DNA sequence: TGTGCCAGCAGCAAAGGGTCGACAGGAAGCACAGATACGCAGTATTTT. This translates into CASSKGSTGSTDTQYF.

This clone showed up just once. The V gene is TRBV27, the J gene TRBJ2-3, with a weak D call TRBD1 (6 bases). Germline lookup yields CDR1 MNHEY and CDR2 SMNVEV (reference sequence). V shed 10 bases and J shed 1 base, with 18 bases lying between them. This CDR3 has 15 amino acids. The CDR3, as DNA: TGTGCCACCCGTATCGGGACACCAGGCACAGATACGCAGTATTTT. This gives the protein CATRIGTPGTDTQYF.

V is TRBV11-2 and J is TRBJ1-1; D is ambiguous. The CDR3 is 15 residues long. Germline CDR1 and CDR2: SGHAT and FQNNGV. Trimming cost V 5 bases and J 0 bases, with 13 bases left between them. The CDR3 spells CASSLEEVMNTEAFF. The CDR3 DNA follows: TGTGCCAGCAGCCTCGAGGAGGTCATGAACACTGAAGCTTTCTTT.

The rearrangement uses TRBV5-1 and TRBJ2-3; 8 bases agree with TRBD2. Trimming removed 4 bases from V and 1 base from J; junction bases left unmatched: 14. The CDR3 has 18 residues. Germline V gives CDR1 SGHRS, CDR2 YFSETQ. CDR3 nucleotides: TGCGCCAGCAGCCCGGAGTGGGGGCGGGGGGTCGGCACAGATACGCAGTATTTT. Translation: CASSPEWGRGVGTDTQYF.

The V gene is TRBV7-9, the J gene TRBJ1-1; TRBD1 agrees at 9 bases. V was pared by 2 bases and J by 0 bases, with 7 bases of the junction left unmatched. The CDR3 extends over 17 amino acids. Germline assignment: CDR1 SEHNR and CDR2 FQNEAQ (reference sequence). The CDR3 here is CASSLNGTGLMNTEAFF. DNA of the CDR3: TGTGCCAGCAGCTTAAACGGGACAGGGCTGATGAACACTGAAGCTTTCTTT.